This T cell receptor (beta chain) emerged from a study of shared clonotypes between healthy human individuals. Study information: Participating donors consisted of two women and a few men aged 18 to 49.

CD8 cells regarded as naive lacked CD45RO, were positively chosen for CCR7, and omitted terminally differentiated effector memory CD45RA+ cells. All the donors were Caucasian adults who lived in Nashville, Tennessee. Notes on this clone: Its specificity is not known. Additional DNA sequences in this sample encode the identical CDR3.

The study, taken as a whole, reports: The low donor count limited represented genetic and exposure-history diversity. In general, naive subsets displayed greater estimated richness than memory subsets did.

Profiling relied on immunoSEQ multiplex PCR, and the TCRdb table lists in-frame clones only, not all of them. The data contain about 1.9 million clones, just over 90% of them singletons. Trimming took 2 bases from V and 5 from J, leaving 12 bases between them. Germline CDR1 and CDR2: SGHTA and FQGNSA. This CDR3 spans 14 amino acids. The sequence was collected from a man younger than 35 in good health. Some clones in this sample may be carry-over from other donors' samples. V gene TRBV7-2 combines with J gene TRBJ2-5, with TRBD1 as a possible D gene (7 bases). The sequenced sample was naive CD8+ T cells from PBMCs. Here the CDR3 reads CASSLYRGGETQYF. The DNA of the CDR3 is TGTGCCAGCAGCTTATACAGGGGAGGCGAGACCCAGTACTTC.